This TCR beta chain was recovered during a study of T cell repertoires in cytomegalovirus infection. Findings and limits, study-wide: CMV-specific HLA-C-restricted TCR beta clonotypes dominated the ex vivo response.

The V and J ends lost 1 base and 6 bases respectively, with 10 bases between them. CDR1 SEHNR and CDR2 FQNEAQ come from the germline V gene (reference sequence). This CDR3 is 14 amino acids long. MiXCR, applied by TCRdb to the reads, yields one record per CDR3 protein. The sample lists fewer than 1,000,000 distinct CDR3 sequences; approximately 32% were seen once. This clonotype was recorded a few times. The antigen is unknown. This clonotype was obtained from a human donor in good health (CMV status not recorded). Some clones in this sample may be carry-over from other donors' samples. Here the sequenced sample was cultured CD8+ T cells from PBMCs, taken from culture after CMV antigen stimulation. This sequence joins TRBV7-9 and TRBJ2-1; D is uncertain. CDR3 loop: CASSLEQPANEQFF. The CDR3 coding sequence is TGTGCCAGCAGCTTAGAACAGCCCGCCAATGAGCAGTTCTTC.